The T cell receptor beta chain described here comes from a study of T cell changes during pregnancy in multiple sclerosis. The table came from immunoSEQ multiplex PCR; TCRdb's copy has only in-frame clones and leaves some out. The table has some 70,000 clones, more than 85% seen once. This CDR3 region has 16 residues. CDR1 SNHLY and CDR2 FYNNEI come from the germline V gene. Losses at the gene ends were 4 bases for V and 7 bases for J; bases not matched to a gene: 13. V gene TRBV2 combines with J gene TRBJ1-5, with 7 positions matching TRBD1. Source: peripheral blood, taken before pregnancy. The clonotype comes from a female donor with multiple sclerosis, enrolled in a pregnancy study. This chain's CDR3 is CASSAIPQGTEQPQHF. In nucleotides, the CDR3 is TGTGCCAGCAGTGCAATACCACAGGGGACAGAACAGCCCCAGCATTTT.